One and the same sample provided the 21 T cell receptor beta chains below, sequenced in a study of OX40 agonist ivuxolimab in advanced cancers. Some clones are missing from TCRdb's copy, which holds only in-frame ones; the method was immunoSEQ multiplex PCR. The data hold around 150,000 clones, with 90% to 95% observed a single time. The material was CD4+ or CD8+ T cells sorted from blood, obtained in a trial of the OX40 agonist ivuxolimab. These receptors all stem from an adult with an advanced solid tumor such as melanoma, head and neck, liver or kidney cancer.

This chain links TRBV18 with TRBJ2-7; 7 nucleotides align to TRBD2. This CDR3 has 16 residues. V trimming: 3 bases; J trimming: 2 bases; junction bases outside the gene matches: 10. CDR1 and CDR2 from the germline V gene are KGHSH and LQKENI. The CDR3 here is CASSPNNWGGTYEQYF. DNA of the CDR3: TGTGCCAGCTCACCCAACAATTGGGGGGGGACCTACGAGCAGTACTTC.

The CDR3 region is CASSLTAGRGNEQFF. The CDR3 DNA sequence: TGTGCCAGCAGCTTAACGGCAGGCCGGGGGAATGAGCAGTTCTTC. This chain connects TRBV7-2 to TRBJ2-1; TRBD2 might be the D (6 bases). The CDR3 totals 15 residues. Looked up from germline, CDR1 is SGHTA and CDR2 is FQGNSA. V was clipped by 2 bases and J by 7 bases, with 15 bases between them.

The rearrangement links TRBV9 to TRBJ2-1, with TRBD2 identical over 7 bases. From germline, CDR1 is SGDLS and CDR2 YYNGEE. The trim removed 3 bases at V and 0 bases at J, leaving 6 bases unmatched. CDR3 length: 16 amino acids. Here the CDR3 DNA reads TGTGCCAGCAGCGCTGCTAGCGGAGTCTCCTACAATGAGCAGTTCTTC. Translated: CASSAASGVSYNEQFF. Based on the CDR3 plus reference TRBV9 and TRBJ2-1, the full variable domain is DSGVTQTPKHLITATGQRVTLRCSPRSGDLSVYWYQQSLDQGLQFLIQYYNGEERAKGNILERFSAQQFPDLHSELNLSSLELGDSALYFCASSAASGVSYNEQFFGPGTRLTVL.

The J gene is TRBJ2-1, the V gene TRBV28; TRBD2 matches at 13 bases. The CDR3 consists of 16 residues. The V gene end was trimmed by 6 bases and the J gene end by 4 bases; junction bases not matched to a gene: 6. Germline values: CDR1 MDHEN, CDR2 SYDVKM. The CDR3 spells CASSRRLAGGYNEQFF. The CDR3 region has the DNA TGTGCCAGCAGCAGACGACTAGCGGGAGGTTACAATGAGCAGTTCTTC.

V and J are TRBV9 and TRBJ2-5; 14 bases match TRBD2. The CDR3 extends over 16 amino acids. V lost 3 bases, J lost 1 base, and 2 bases stayed unmatched. Germline assignment: CDR1 SGDLS and CDR2 YYNGEE. CDR3 amino acids: CASSAGTSGGQETQYF. In nucleotides, the CDR3 is TGTGCCAGCAGCGCCGGGACTAGCGGGGGCCAAGAGACCCAGTACTTC.

The chain is built from TRBV7-9 and TRBJ1-4; D remains unclear. This CDR3 spans 15 amino acids. The germline V and J ends were trimmed by 6 bases and 4 bases, with 15 bases remaining between them. CDR1 and CDR2 from the germline V gene are SEHNR and FQNEAQ (reference sequence). CDR3 region: CASSLGPVRNEKLFF. CDR3 DNA: TGTGCCAGCAGTCTAGGTCCAGTCCGTAATGAAAAACTGTTTTTT.

The V gene is TRBV5-1, the J gene TRBJ2-5, with D hard to call. Germline loops: CDR1 SGHRS, CDR2 YFSETQ. The germline V and J ends were trimmed by 0 bases and 2 bases, with 11 bases remaining between them. The CDR3 has 15 amino acids. The CDR3 DNA reads TGCGCCAGCAGCTTGGCCAGGCAGGCTCAAGAGACCCAGTACTTC. Translation gives CASSLARQAQETQYF.

Only one count was recorded for this clone. CDR3 amino acids: CASSSTASGNTIYF. Written as DNA, the CDR3 is TGTGCCAGCAGTAGCACAGCCTCTGGAAACACCATATATTTT. The rearrangement uses TRBV28 and TRBJ1-3; no definite D call. The CDR3 contains 14 residues. V lost 5 bases and J lost 0, with 8 bases in between. Germline V gene sequence: CDR1 MDHEN, CDR2 SYDVKM.

The chain uses TRBV5-1 and TRBJ2-3, with 8 bases identical to TRBD1. The CDR3 consists of 14 residues. The germline V gene encodes CDR1 SGHRS and CDR2 YFSETQ. V lost 3 bases, J lost 4 bases, and 4 bases stayed unmatched. As DNA, the CDR3 is TGCGCCAGCAGCTGGACAGGGACGGCAGATACGCAGTATTTT. Residues: CASSWTGTADTQYF.

The chain uses TRBV7-2 and TRBJ2-5, with D hard to call. Matching the DNA end better, TRBJ2-7 makes the J call doubtful. The germline V gene encodes CDR1 SGHTA and CDR2 FQGNSA. The CDR3 extends over 16 amino acids. The CDR3 DNA reads as TGTGCCAGCAGCTTAGCGCTGACTCTTTCCTCCTACGAGCAGTACTTC. Translation: CASSLALTLSSYEQYF.

Notes on this clone: Other DNA sequences in the same sample also yield this CDR3. The V and J genes are TRBV2 and TRBJ2-3; the match to TRBD1 covers 7 bases. CDR1 and CDR2 (germline): SNHLY, FYNNEI. The CDR3 sequence is 14 residues long. Trimming cost V 7 bases and J 1 base; bases outside gene matches: 5. CDR3 nucleotides: TGTGCCAGCACCGTCGACAGGGGCACAGATACGCAGTATTTT. Protein product: CASTVDRGTDTQYF.

The V call is TRBV10-1, the J call TRBJ2-1; 11 bases agree with TRBD2. This CDR3 has 15 amino acids. From germline, CDR1 is WNHNN and CDR2 SYGVQD (reference sequence). The V gene end was trimmed by 9 bases and the J gene end by 1 base; junction bases not matched to a gene: 5. CDR3 sequence: CARPTSGRSYNEQFF. CDR3 in DNA: TGCGCCAGACCTACTAGCGGGAGATCCTACAATGAGCAGTTCTTC.

The chain uses TRBV18 and TRBJ2-1, with 7 bases lining up with TRBD1. Trimming removed 4 bases from V and 4 bases from J; junction bases left unmatched: 7. CDR1 is KGHSH and CDR2 is LQKENI in the germline V gene. The CDR3 has 15 residues. The CDR3 here is CASSRDREPYNEQFF. The CDR3 coding sequence is TGTGCCAGCTCACGCGACAGGGAGCCTTACAATGAGCAGTTCTTC.

A word on this clone: It is unclear where the CDR3 begins or ends on the DNA, so no DNA is shown, and the CDR3 is as TCRdb lists it. This rearrangement joins TRBV2 to TRBJ2-4; the D call of TRBD1 is as the table states it, not checked on the DNA. The CDR3 totals 13 residues, both ends included. CDR1 SNHLY and CDR2 FYNNEI come from the germline V gene. CDR3 loop: CASSEVGRGTEYF.

The chain combines TRBV28 with TRBJ2-5; D could derive from TRBD1 or TRBD2 (5 bases each). Germline CDR1 MDHEN, CDR2 SYDVKM. The CDR3 has 14 amino acids. The V gene lost 6 bases and the J gene lost 3 bases, with 14 bases spanning the gap. CDR3 bases: TGTGCCAGCAGCGAGCACGGGGCCGAAGAGACCCAGTACTTC. As protein: CASSEHGAEETQYF.

This chain links TRBV5-1 with TRBJ2-3; 10 bases line up with TRBD1. The germline CDR1 and CDR2 sequences are SGHRS and YFSETQ. CDR3 length: 16 amino acids. J was trimmed by 1 base and V by 4 bases; bases with no gene match: 6. CDR3 residues: CASSAAGTGGTDTQYF. In nucleotides, the CDR3 is TGCGCCAGCAGCGCAGCCGGGACAGGGGGCACAGATACGCAGTATTTT. Supplemented by reference TRBV5-1 and TRBJ2-3, the full variable domain reads KAGVTQTPRYLIKTRGQQVTLSCSPISGHRSVSWYQQTPGQGLQFLFEYFSETQRNKGNFPGRFSGRQFSNSRSEMNVSTLELGDSALYLCASSAAGTGGTDTQYFGPGTRLTVL.

The J gene is TRBJ2-5, the V gene TRBV6-5; no clear D gene. Trimming shortened V by 6 bases and J by 0 bases, and 8 bases separated the two germline ends. This CDR3 has 13 residues. Germline CDR1 MNHEY, CDR2 SVGAGI. CDR3 DNA: TGTGCCAGCAGGGGCAGCAACCAAGAGACCCAGTACTTC. Translated: CASRGSNQETQYF.

The chain has TRBV4-1 and TRBJ2-7, with 8 bases that match TRBD2. V lost 2 bases, J lost 2 bases, and 8 bases stayed unmatched. This CDR3 is built from 16 residues. Germline-derived CDR1 and CDR2 are MGHRA and YSYEKL. The CDR3 loop reads CASSQTSGGPPYEQYF. CDR3 nucleotides: TGCGCCAGCAGCCAAACAAGCGGGGGCCCCCCCTACGAGCAGTACTTC.

This clone has only one observation. The chain has TRBV5-1 and TRBJ2-1; no definite D call. V was shortened by 1 base and J by 6 bases, with 11 bases between the two germline ends. This CDR3 is built from 14 residues. Germline V gene data show CDR1 as SGHRS and CDR2 as YFSETQ. In nucleotides, the CDR3 is TGCGCCAGCAGCTTGTGGGTAAGGAGCAATGAGCAGTTCTTC. Protein product: CASSLWVRSNEQFF.

Concerning this clone: Other DNA sequences within the sample encode an identical CDR3. The rearrangement joins TRBV18 to TRBJ2-5; 7 nucleotides align to TRBD1. Per germline, CDR1 KGHSH and CDR2 LQKENI. The CDR3 is made up of 15 amino acids. V gave up 6 bases and J gave up 2 bases; unmatched junction bases: 9. The CDR3 here is CASSPSGRGQETQYF. The CDR3, as DNA: TGTGCCAGCTCGCCATCCGGCAGGGGGCAAGAGACCCAGTACTTC.

This chain links TRBV11-3 with TRBJ2-7; D gene ambiguous. V gave up 3 bases and J gave up 2 bases, with 8 bases separating them. This CDR3 comprises 13 residues. CDR1 and CDR2 (germline): SGHNT, YENEEA. DNA of the CDR3: TGTGCCAGCAGCTTTGGCGGCACCTACGAGCAGTACTTC. Translated, it gives CASSFGGTYEQYF. The whole variable domain, remainder taken from reference TRBV11-3 and TRBJ2-7, is EAGVVQSPRYKIIEKKQPVAFWCNPISGHNTLYWYLQNLGQGPELLIRYENEEAVDDSQLPKDRFSAERLKGVDSTLKIQPAELGDSAVYLCASSFGGTYEQYFGPGTRLTVT.